This T cell receptor (beta chain) came from a study of blood T cells in healthy people across ages (dated by TCRdb to between 2015 and 2017). Regarding the complete study: Template switching captured roughly one uniquely barcoded TCR beta cDNA molecule per two T cells in model experiments. The study measured age-related changes in TCR beta repertoire diversity using deep sequencing normalized with unique cDNA molecular identifiers. Donors were grouped into four age groups: young (average roughly 17 years), middle-aged (roughly 40), aged (about 60) and long-lived (about 89). To avoid experimental bias, donors of different ages were distributed randomly across sequencing lanes. For two donors (one aged 18 to 29 and one aged 80 or older), the study analyzed two additional independent replicas of 1 million unique cDNA reads from the same blood draw. Here is what the overall study found, with its caveats: Estimates of total diversity based on one million sequenced T cells were considered lower bounds and underestimates. As age increased, observed TCR beta diversity per million T cells dropped in a roughly linear way, and a significant reduction was already evident by age roughly 36. Compared with the aged group, more naive CD4+ T cells, fewer expanded clones and increased TCR diversity were shown by the long-lived group, suggesting age selection. Since profiling was done on bulk unsorted PBMCs, naive and antigen-experienced compartments could not be conclusively compared. Observed TCR beta diversity correlated strongly with the percentage of naive T cells measured by flow cytometry. Because the CMV infection status of the donors was unknown, age-related changes in expanded clonotypes may potentially have been confounded.

Reading the germline V gene (reference sequence) gives CDR1 LGHDT and CDR2 YNNKEL. V is cut back by 1 base and J by 6 bases, with 9 bases in the junction unmatched. From cysteine to phenylalanine, the CDR3 is 17 amino acids long. The DNA shown is the 51-base CDR3, in frame from base 1. About this clonotype itself: No cognate antigen has been identified for it. No clone much larger than this one lies a single base away; base qualities are absent.

The 39 donors, aged about 6 to 90 years, were systemically healthy Caucasian individuals from Russia. Each donor gave approximately 9.4 milliliters of peripheral blood, drawn into EDTA-treated Vacutainer tubes. Ficoll-Paque density-gradient centrifugation was used to isolate PBMCs, with at least 7 million per sample. Total RNA was extracted from PBMCs with Trizol reagent, with at least 5 micrograms obtained per sample. The percentages of naive CD45RAhigh/CD27high T cells were determined by flow cytometry on a PBMC aliquot from every donor. Library method: 5' RACE. Sequencing took place on an Illumina HiSeq 2500. A second PCR of roughly 6 to 11 cycles was run with a J-beta primer mix and a sample-barcoded 5' primer. Each TCR beta cDNA molecule received a unique molecular identifier from a template-switch 5' adaptor carrying 12 random nucleotides. Each sample yielded at least 2.5 million CDR3-containing paired-end reads. The Mint cDNA synthesis kit, primed by a TRBC-specific oligonucleotide, was used to synthesize first-strand cDNA from all RNA. After uracil-DNA glycosylase treatment, a first 18-cycle PCR used universal primers M1SS and BC2_uni_R on all cDNA. Regarding the original processing steps: For normalization, 1 million high-quality reads were randomly selected from each sample, with every read carrying a distinct molecular identifier. Instead of being binned into consensus sequences, reads with shared molecular identifiers were discarded. MiTCR, run with a Q25 quality threshold and the strictest error-elimination algorithm, handled CDR3 identification, clonotype clustering and error correction. A nonparametric unseen species model using Euler transformation provided a lower-bound estimate of total TCR beta diversity. The raw public data were reprocessed by TCRdb itself: fastp quality trimming at Q25, MiXCR clonotype calling, in-frame beta chains only. Rows are combined by CDR3 protein, so each entry shows the most common genes and DNA. TCRdb, not the authors, supplied the V and J calls. Present in this sample are roughly 2 million distinct CDR3 sequences, roughly 52% of which were seen just once. The ten largest clonotypes hold approximately 2% of the sample.

The source of this sequence is a woman between 40 and 55 years old in good health. This sequence uses TRBV3-1 and TRBJ2-7; 13 junctional bases match TRBD2. Sequenced input: blood. The CDR3 protein is CASSQVPTSGGAGEQYF. The sequenced DNA is TGTGCCAGCAGCCAAGTCCCAACTAGCGGGGGGGCAGGCGAGCAGTACTTC.